This TCR beta chain was found in a study of cytomegalovirus exposure and HLA in healthy donors. Study-level results: Researchers left out some V segments, among them TRBV6-2 and TRBV6-3, as indistinguishable. Across donors, presence/absence analyses took sequencing depth to be roughly uniform.

The CDR3 runs to 17 residues. The V end lost 1 base, the J end lost 5 bases, and 19 bases lay between the germline ends. Germline CDR1 SEHNR, CDR2 FQNEAQ (reference sequence). 13 Jbeta primers and 60 Vbeta primers were used for the PCR. Generated by immunoSEQ multiplex PCR, the TCRdb table keeps only in-frame clones and is missing some. The sample contains about 160,000 clones, roughly 66% of which appear only once. Comment on this clone: Its antigen is still unknown.

This sequence joins TRBV7-9 and TRBJ2-3, with D perhaps TRBD2 (6 bases). Sequencing was performed on PBMCs. The sequence was obtained from a woman younger than 35 in good health and CMV-seronegative. DNA for the CDR3: TGTGCCAGCAGCTTAGTTTTTAGCGGCCTCGAAGGAGATACGCAGTATTTT. As protein: CASSLVFSGLEGDTQYF.